Below are 10 T cell receptor beta chains sequenced from a single sample in a study of blood T cell repertoires in COVID-19. Using immunoSEQ multiplex PCR, the repertoire was profiled, and TCRdb retains in-frame clones only, with some absent. Counted here are 55,000 to 75,000 clones, around 87% occurring once; the ten biggest clones make up under 4.5%. Specimen: peripheral blood. The receptor set was obtained from a human donor in a cohort sampled during active COVID-19.

This clone was recorded only once. This rearrangement joins TRBV2 to TRBJ1-6; 7 nucleotides align to TRBD1. Unmatched junction bases numbered 8, after V lost 9 bases and J lost 9 bases. Germline CDR1 reads SNHLY; CDR2 reads FYNNEI. The CDR3 runs 13 residues. CDR3 in amino acids: CARRKGASSPLHF. In nucleotides, the CDR3 is TGTGCCAGACGAAAGGGGGCCTCTTCACCCCTCCACTTT. Full variable domain (remainder filled in from reference TRBV2 and TRBJ1-6): EPEVTQTPSHQVTQMGQEVILRCVPISNHLYFYWYRQILGQKVEFLVSFYNNEISEKSEIFDDQFSVERPDGSNFTLKIRSTKLEDSAMYFCARRKGASSPLHFGNGTRLTVT.

This chain uses TRBV27 with TRBJ2-1; a weak D match, TRBD1 (6 bases). This CDR3 has 14 amino acids. Trimming removed 7 bases from V and 4 bases from J, with 14 bases in between. Germline CDR1 MNHEY, CDR2 SMNVEV (reference sequence). The CDR3 DNA is TGTGCCAGCATTGGGACAACGAATTACAATGAGCAGTTCTTC. This codes for CASIGTTNYNEQFF.

This chain joins TRBV18 and TRBJ1-2; TRBD1 matches 8 bases. The CDR3 sequence is 15 residues long. CDR1 is KGHSH and CDR2 is LQKENI in the germline V gene. V trimming: 2 bases; J trimming: 6 bases; junction bases outside the gene matches: 8. The CDR3: CASSPDRGLRNGYTF. CDR3 sequence (DNA): TGTGCCAGCTCACCAGACAGGGGTTTAAGAAATGGCTACACCTTC.

This clone was counted once. The chain couples TRBV9 to TRBJ2-7; 7 bases match TRBD2. The V segment lost 4 bases and the J segment 0 bases; nucleotides outside the gene matches: 7. CDR3 length: 15 residues. CDR1 is SGDLS and CDR2 is YYNGEE in the germline V gene. Written as DNA, the CDR3 is TGTGCCAGCAGCCAGGGTAGCGGGTACTCCTACGAGCAGTACTTC. This sequence encodes CASSQGSGYSYEQYF.

The gene calls are TRBV9 and TRBJ2-7; 7 bases agree with TRBD1. Trimming cost V 5 bases and J 3 bases; bases outside gene matches: 14. The length of the CDR3 is 16 residues. Germline lookup yields CDR1 SGDLS and CDR2 YYNGEE. The CDR3 DNA follows: TGTGCCAGCAGTGCACTCGCCGGGACAGCGAGCTACGAGCAGTACTTC. It is translated as CASSALAGTASYEQYF.

The chain uses TRBV13 and TRBJ1-1; 7 nucleotides match TRBD1. V lost 5 bases and J lost 6; bases outside the gene matches: 12. The CDR3 loop spans 15 amino acids. Germline CDR1 and CDR2: PRHDT and FYEKMQ (reference sequence). In DNA form, the CDR3 reads TGTGCCAGCAGCCTAACAGGGGCCCCTGAGCCTGAAGCTTTCTTT. This encodes CASSLTGAPEPEAFF.

This clone was recorded once. The chain combines TRBV6-5 with TRBJ2-5, with 8 bases lining up with TRBD2. The CDR3 consists of 14 residues. Germline V gene data show CDR1 as MNHEY and CDR2 as SVGAGI. J gave up 1 base and V 8 bases, and 6 bases lay outside the gene matches. The CDR3 spells CASHPAGVQETQYF. DNA for the CDR3: TGTGCCAGCCACCCAGCGGGGGTCCAAGAGACCCAGTACTTC.

A single count supports this clone. The chain couples TRBV5-6 to TRBJ2-3; 7 bases agree with TRBD1. V shed 2 bases, J shed 8 bases, and the junction held 8 bases outside the gene matches. The CDR3 extends over 14 amino acids. CDR1 SGHDT and CDR2 YYEEEE come from the germline V gene. CDR3 nucleotides: TGTGCCAGCAGCTTAGGGGCAGGGGGTGGTACGCAGTATTTT. Its translation is CASSLGAGGGTQYF.

The chain links TRBV11-2 to TRBJ2-1, with 7 nucleotides matching TRBD2. V shed 5 bases and J 0 bases; nucleotides not matched to a gene: 10. The CDR3 runs 17 residues. Looked up from germline, CDR1 is SGHAT and CDR2 is FQNNGV. The CDR3 nucleotides read TGTGCCAGCAGCGCCGTGGGACGGGGGGTCTCCTACAATGAGCAGTTCTTC. Translation gives CASSAVGRGVSYNEQFF.

This clone appeared a few times. This sequence joins TRBV7-9 and TRBJ2-7, with D tentatively TRBD2 (5 bases). The germline V gene encodes CDR1 SEHNR and CDR2 FQNEAQ (reference sequence). V was pared by 3 bases and J by 6 bases, with 15 bases between. This CDR3 comprises 14 residues. Written as DNA, the CDR3 is TGTGCCAGCAGCTTTGACTATTATCCGTCCGAGCAGTACTTC. It yields the protein CASSFDYYPSEQYF.